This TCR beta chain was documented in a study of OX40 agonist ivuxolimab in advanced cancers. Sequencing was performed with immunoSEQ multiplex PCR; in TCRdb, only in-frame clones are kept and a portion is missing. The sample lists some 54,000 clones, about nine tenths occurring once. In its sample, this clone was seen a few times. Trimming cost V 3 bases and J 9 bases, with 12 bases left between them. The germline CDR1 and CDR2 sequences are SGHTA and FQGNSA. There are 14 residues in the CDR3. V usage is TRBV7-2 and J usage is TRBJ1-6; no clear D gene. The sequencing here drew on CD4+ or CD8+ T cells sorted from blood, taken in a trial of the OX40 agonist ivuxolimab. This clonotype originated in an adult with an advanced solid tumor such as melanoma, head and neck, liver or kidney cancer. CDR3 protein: CASSFGVLASPLHF. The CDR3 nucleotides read TGTGCCAGCAGCTTCGGGGTTTTGGCTTCACCCCTCCACTTT.